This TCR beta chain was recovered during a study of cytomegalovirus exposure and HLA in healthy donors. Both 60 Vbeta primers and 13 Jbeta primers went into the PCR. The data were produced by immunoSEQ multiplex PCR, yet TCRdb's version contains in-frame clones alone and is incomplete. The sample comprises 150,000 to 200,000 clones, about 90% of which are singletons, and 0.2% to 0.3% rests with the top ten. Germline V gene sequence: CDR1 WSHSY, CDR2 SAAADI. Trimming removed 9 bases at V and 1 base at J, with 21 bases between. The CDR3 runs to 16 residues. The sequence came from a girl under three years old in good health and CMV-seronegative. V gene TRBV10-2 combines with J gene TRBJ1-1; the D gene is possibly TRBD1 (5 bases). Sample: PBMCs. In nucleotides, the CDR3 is TGCGCCAGTGTCCTCAGTGCAGGGATCGGGAACACTGAAGCTTTCTTT. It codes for CASVLSAGIGNTEAFF.